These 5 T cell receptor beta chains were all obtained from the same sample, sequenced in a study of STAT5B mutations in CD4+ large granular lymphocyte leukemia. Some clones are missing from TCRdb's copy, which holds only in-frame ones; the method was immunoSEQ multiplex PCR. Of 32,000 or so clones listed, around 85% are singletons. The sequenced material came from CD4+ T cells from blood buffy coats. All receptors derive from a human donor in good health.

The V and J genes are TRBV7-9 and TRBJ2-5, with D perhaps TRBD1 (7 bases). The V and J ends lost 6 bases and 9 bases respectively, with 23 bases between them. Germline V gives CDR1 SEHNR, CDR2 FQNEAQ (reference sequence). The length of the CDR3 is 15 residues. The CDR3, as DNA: TGTGCCAGCAGTAGTCTTATGGACTACCAGGGGGCCCAGTACTTC. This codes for CASSSLMDYQGAQYF. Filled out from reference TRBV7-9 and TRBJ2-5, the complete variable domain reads DTGVSQNPRHKITKRGQNVTFRCDPISEHNRLYWYRQTLGQGPEFLTYFQNEAQLEKSRLLSDRFSAERPKGSFSTLEIQRTEQGDSAMYLCASSSLMDYQGAQYFGPGTRLLVL.

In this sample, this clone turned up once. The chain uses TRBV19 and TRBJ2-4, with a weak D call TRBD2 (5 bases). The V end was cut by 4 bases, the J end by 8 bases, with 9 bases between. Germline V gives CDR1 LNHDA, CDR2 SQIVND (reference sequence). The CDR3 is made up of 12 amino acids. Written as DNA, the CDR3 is TGTGCCAGTAGTACGTCCGGGGACATTCAGTACTTC. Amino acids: CASSTSGDIQYF.

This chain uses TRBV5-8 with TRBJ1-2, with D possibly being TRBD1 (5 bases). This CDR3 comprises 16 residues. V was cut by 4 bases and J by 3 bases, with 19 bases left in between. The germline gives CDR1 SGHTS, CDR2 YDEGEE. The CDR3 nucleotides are TGTGCCAGCAGCCTCGACCGGGGCCGCCGGCACTATGGCTACACCTTC. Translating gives CASSLDRGRRHYGYTF.

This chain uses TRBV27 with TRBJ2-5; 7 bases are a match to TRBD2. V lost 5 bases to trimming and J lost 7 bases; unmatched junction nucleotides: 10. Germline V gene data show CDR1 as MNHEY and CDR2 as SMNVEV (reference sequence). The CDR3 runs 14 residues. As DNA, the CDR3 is TGTGCCAGCAGTCCCACCGGTGGGGGGGGGACCCAGTACTTC. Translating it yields CASSPTGGGGTQYF.

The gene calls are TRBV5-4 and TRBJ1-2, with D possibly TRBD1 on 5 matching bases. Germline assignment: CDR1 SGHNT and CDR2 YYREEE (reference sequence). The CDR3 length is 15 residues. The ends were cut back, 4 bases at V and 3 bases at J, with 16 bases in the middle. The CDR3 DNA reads TGTGCCAGCAGCCCGGGGGTAGGGTTCGACTATGGCTACACCTTC. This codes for CASSPGVGFDYGYTF.